Described below is a single TCR beta chain sequence and its context. The PCR ran on 60 Vbeta and 13 Jbeta primers. Measured with immunoSEQ multiplex PCR; TCRdb has only the in-frame clones, and not every one. The sample shows about 140,000 clones, 82% of them seen only once. This specimen comes from a study of cytomegalovirus exposure and HLA in healthy donors. J lost 2 bases, V lost 0 bases, and 4 bases had no gene match. The CDR3 is 15 amino acids. CDR1 SGHRS and CDR2 YFSETQ come from the germline V gene. This TCR derives from a woman aged 40 to 50 in good health and CMV-seronegative. This chain connects TRBV5-1 to TRBJ2-7; 8 nucleotides agree with TRBD1. Sequenced material: PBMCs. CDR3 loop: CASSLGGTGPYEQYF. The CDR3 nucleotides read TGCGCCAGCAGCTTGGGTGGGACAGGTCCCTACGAGCAGTACTTC. Supplemented by reference TRBV5-1 and TRBJ2-7, the full variable domain reads KAGVTQTPRYLIKTRGQQVTLSCSPISGHRSVSWYQQTPGQGLQFLFEYFSETQRNKGNFPGRFSGRQFSNSRSEMNVSTLELGDSALYLCASSLGGTGPYEQYFGPGTRLTVT.